These 16 T cell receptor beta chains were sequenced from one sample in a study of a mutant IDH1 vaccine in newly diagnosed glioma. Regarding time point: baseline, week 1 (first vaccination visit). This sample's treatment: pre-vaccination baseline after standard-of-care therapy. Sequenced by immunoSEQ multiplex PCR; TCRdb stores in-frame clones only, minus some. The sample has 99,000 or so clones, around 90% seen once. The sample here was PBMCs, taken from a glioma patient treated with radiotherapy, temozolomide or both. These receptors were taken from a woman in her fifties or sixties with glioma.

V gene TRBV28 combines with J gene TRBJ2-7; TRBD2 aligns across 14 bases. After removal of 6 bases from V and 7 bases from J, the junction contained 5 bases not matched to a gene. CDR3 size: 14 residues. Germline assignment: CDR1 MDHEN and CDR2 SYDVKM. The CDR3 is CASSLGTSGREQYF. CDR3 nucleotide sequence: TGTGCCAGCAGCCTCGGGACTAGCGGGAGAGAGCAGTACTTC.

The chain uses TRBV29-1 and TRBJ2-2; 8 bases line up with TRBD1. This CDR3 region has 16 residues. Trimming took 7 bases from V and 6 from J; bases not matched to a gene: 16. Per the germline V gene, CDR1 is SQVTM and CDR2 is ANQGSEA. The CDR3 DNA reads TGCAGCGCCCGGACAGGGAACGCACCTGGGGCCGGGGAGCTGTTTTTT. Translating gives CSARTGNAPGAGELFF.

This sequence joins TRBV27 and TRBJ1-2; 7 positions match TRBD1. This CDR3 comprises 14 residues. Germline-derived CDR1 and CDR2 are MNHEY and SMNVEV (reference sequence). Trimming took 5 bases from V and 9 from J; bases not matched to a gene: 12. The CDR3: CASSPDRVVNSYTF. CDR3 sequence (DNA): TGTGCCAGCAGTCCCGACAGGGTCGTTAATAGCTACACCTTC.

This rearrangement joins TRBV19 to TRBJ2-2; D is ambiguous. Germline values: CDR1 LNHDA, CDR2 SQIVND (reference sequence). The CDR3 totals 14 residues. V lost 7 bases and J lost 4, with 13 bases in between. CDR3 sequence reads: CASMVRFRTGELFF. The CDR3 nucleotides are TGTGCCAGTATGGTCCGTTTTCGCACCGGGGAGCTGTTTTTT.

CDR3 bases: TGTGCCACCAGCAGAGGTACGGACTCTGGAAACACCATATATTTT. As protein: CATSRGTDSGNTIYF. The gene calls are TRBV15 and TRBJ1-3; D uncertain. The V end was cut by 1 base, the J end by 0 bases, with 7 bases between. Germline CDR1 LNHNV, CDR2 YYDKDF (reference sequence). The CDR3 sequence is 15 residues long.

The chain links TRBV11-2 to TRBJ2-7, with TRBD2 as a possible D gene (5 bases). CDR3 length equals 17 residues. The germline V and J ends were trimmed by 7 bases and 0 bases, with 22 bases remaining between them. Germline CDR1 and CDR2: SGHAT and FQNNGV. For the CDR3, the DNA is TGTGCCAGCACTCATACGTTCCGGCCGGGATACTCCTACGAGCAGTACTTC. Amino acid sequence: CASTHTFRPGYSYEQYF. The entire variable domain, with the rest obtained from reference TRBV11-2 and TRBJ2-7, is as follows: EAGVAQSPRYKIIEKRQSVAFWCNPISGHATLYWYQQILGQGPKLLIQFQNNGVVDDSQLPKDRFSAERLKGVDSTLKIQPAKLEDSAVYLCASTHTFRPGYSYEQYFGPGTRLTVT.

The chain joins TRBV10-3 to TRBJ2-7; D might be TRBD1 (6 bases). Germline V lookup: CDR1 ENHRY, CDR2 SYGVKD. This CDR3 spans 11 amino acids. V was pared by 7 bases and J by 7 bases, with 11 bases between. CDR3 protein: CAIKGDLEQYF. In DNA form, the CDR3 reads TGTGCCATCAAGGGGGACCTAGAGCAGTACTTC.

The V call is TRBV4-2, the J call TRBJ2-3; D is unresolved. CDR1 and CDR2 from the germline V gene are LGHNA and YNFKEQ. This CDR3 is 13 amino acids long. With 3 bases removed from V and 5 bases from J, the gap between germline ends came to 9 bases. In nucleotides, the CDR3 is TGTGCCAGCAGCCAGGAAATCCTAGATACGCAGTATTTT. This translates into CASSQEILDTQYF.

The rearrangement uses TRBV6-5 and TRBJ1-1; the D is unclear. The V and J ends lost 7 bases and 1 base respectively, with 13 bases between them. The CDR3 is made up of 14 amino acids. The germline V gene encodes CDR1 MNHEY and CDR2 SVGAGI. CDR3 DNA sequence: TGTGCCAGCATCCCAGGAAAGGGGAACACTGAAGCTTTCTTT. Translating it yields CASIPGKGNTEAFF.

The V call is TRBV27, the J call TRBJ2-1; D unresolved. The CDR3 runs to 13 residues. V was clipped by 3 bases and J by 14 bases, with 17 bases between them. CDR1 is MNHEY, CDR2 SMNVEV, per germline (reference sequence). In DNA, the CDR3 is TGTGCCAGCAGTTTCCCAGACAAGCTGAAAAAGTTCTTC. Amino acids: CASSFPDKLKKFF.

The sample holds many counts of this clone. The chain joins TRBV7-9 to TRBJ2-1; TRBD1 aligns across 7 bases. Germline V gene lookup returns CDR1 SEHNR and CDR2 FQNEAQ (reference sequence). This CDR3 region has 15 residues. The J segment lost 6 bases and the V segment lost 2 bases, leaving 7 bases of the junction unmatched. This CDR3 is CASSLSGQAINEQFF. CDR3 DNA: TGTGCCAGCAGCTTATCAGGACAGGCCATCAATGAGCAGTTCTTC.

The rearrangement uses TRBV4-2 and TRBJ1-5; possible D gene TRBD1, 5 bases. Germline CDR1 and CDR2: LGHNA and YNFKEQ. The CDR3 is 15 amino acids. V lost 1 base, J lost 3 bases, and 10 bases lay in between. CDR3 loop: CASSQVRQNNQPQHF. CDR3 coding DNA: TGTGCCAGCAGCCAAGTTCGACAGAACAATCAGCCCCAGCATTTT.

The chain joins TRBV29-1 to TRBJ2-3; D gene unclear. V was trimmed by 5 bases and J by 3 bases, leaving 9 bases between them. The germline CDR1 and CDR2 sequences are SQVTM and ANQGSEA. This CDR3 is 12 amino acids long. CDR3 sequence reads: CSVIDWTDTQYF. The CDR3 DNA is TGCAGCGTTATCGACTGGACAGATACGCAGTATTTT.

The chain combines TRBV2 with TRBJ2-5; D uncertain. The length of the CDR3 is 12 residues. Germline CDR1 reads SNHLY; CDR2 reads FYNNEI. Between the trimmed V and J ends, which lost 4 bases and 4 bases, there was a span of 7 bases. CDR3 in amino acids: CASSVSPETQYF. CDR3 coding DNA: TGTGCCAGCAGTGTTAGTCCAGAGACCCAGTACTTC.

The V gene is TRBV18, the J gene TRBJ2-5; no firm D call. Trimming stripped 3 bases from V and 5 bases from J, with 16 bases between. In germline, CDR1 is KGHSH, CDR2 LQKENI. This CDR3 region has 15 residues. CDR3 region: CASSPASNSLETQYF. The CDR3 DNA follows: TGTGCCAGCTCACCCGCTAGTAACTCCCTGGAGACCCAGTACTTC.

This chain joins TRBV5-1 and TRBJ2-5; 8 bases map to TRBD2. This CDR3 spans 16 amino acids. The trim removed 0 bases at V and 4 bases at J, leaving 8 bases unmatched. The germline gives CDR1 SGHRS, CDR2 YFSETQ. The CDR3 spells CASSLGAGTRGETQYF. The CDR3 DNA follows: TGCGCCAGCAGCTTGGGAGCCGGGACTAGGGGAGAGACCCAGTACTTC.